This entry is about one T cell receptor (beta chain). The table lists this clonotype with many counts. Its antigen is not yet known. Nothing much larger sits one base from this clone, and base qualities are not available. The V end loses 0 bases and the J end loses 1 base, and a stretch of 7 bases separates them. The germline V gene yields SGDLS for CDR1 and YYNGEE for CDR2. The CDR3 sequence holds 14 residues, the cysteine and phenylalanine included. The kept DNA is CDR3 alone, 42 bases in frame from the first base. The sample originates from a study of T-cell reconstitution after alpha-beta-depleted transplantation in children (TCRdb year 2016). In the study overall: The study quantitatively tracked T-cell immune reconstitution after TCRalphabeta/CD19-depleted allogeneic hematopoietic cell transplantation in children using TCR repertoire profiling.

The receptor library was made with PCR. Sequencing was carried out with an Illumina HiSeq 2500. Molecular barcoding was employed in the preparation of TCR libraries, with unique molecular identifiers being used to normalize TCRbeta repertoire quantification. TCRdb reprocessing: public reads trimmed at Q25 with fastp, clones called with MiXCR, in-frame beta chains kept. Every CDR3 protein is listed once, alongside the most common genes and DNA of its rows. For this sample the table gives about 610,000 distinct CDR3 sequences, of which over 9.5% were detected only once. Jointly, the top ten make up less than 4.5% of the sample.

The sample in question was PBMCs from the stem cell graft donor, obtained from the stem cell graft. This clonotype was sampled from a human donor who donated a stem cell graft to a child with acute myeloid leukemia. The sequence is built from TRBV9 and TRBJ1-1; the D gene assignment is ambiguous. The CDR3 reads as follows: CASSVGQKNTEAFF. The sequence in DNA is TGTGCCAGCAGCGTAGGGCAGAAGAACACTGAAGCTTTCTTT.